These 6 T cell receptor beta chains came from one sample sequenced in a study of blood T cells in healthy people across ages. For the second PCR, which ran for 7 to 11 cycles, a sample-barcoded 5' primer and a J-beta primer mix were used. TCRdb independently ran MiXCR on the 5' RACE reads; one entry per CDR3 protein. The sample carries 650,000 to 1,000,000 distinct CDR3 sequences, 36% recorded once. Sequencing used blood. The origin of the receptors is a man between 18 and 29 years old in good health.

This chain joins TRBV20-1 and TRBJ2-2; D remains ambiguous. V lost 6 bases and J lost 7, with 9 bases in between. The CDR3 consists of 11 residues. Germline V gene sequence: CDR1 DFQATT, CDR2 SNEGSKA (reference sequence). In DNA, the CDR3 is TGCAGTGCAAAGGCGGTCGGGGAGCTGTTTTTT. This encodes CSAKAVGELFF.

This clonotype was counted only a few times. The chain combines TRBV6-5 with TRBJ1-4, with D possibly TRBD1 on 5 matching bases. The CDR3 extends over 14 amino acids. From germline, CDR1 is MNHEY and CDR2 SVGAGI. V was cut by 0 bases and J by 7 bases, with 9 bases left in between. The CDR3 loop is CASSYSLGGEKLFF. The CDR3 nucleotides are TGTGCCAGCAGTTACTCCCTCGGGGGTGAAAAACTGTTTTTT.

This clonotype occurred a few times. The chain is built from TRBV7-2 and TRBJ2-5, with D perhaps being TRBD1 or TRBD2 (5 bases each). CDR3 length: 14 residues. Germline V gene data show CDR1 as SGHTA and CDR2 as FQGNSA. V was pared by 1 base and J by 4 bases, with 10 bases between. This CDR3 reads CASSLGGIVETQYF. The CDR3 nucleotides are TGTGCCAGCAGCTTAGGGGGGATCGTAGAGACCCAGTACTTC.

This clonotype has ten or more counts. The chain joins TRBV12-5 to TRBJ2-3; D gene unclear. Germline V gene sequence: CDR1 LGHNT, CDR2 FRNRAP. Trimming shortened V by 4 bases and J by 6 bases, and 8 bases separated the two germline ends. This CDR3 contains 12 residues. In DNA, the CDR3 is TGTGCTAGTGGTTCGTTGATGGATACGCAGTATTTT. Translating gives CASGSLMDTQYF.

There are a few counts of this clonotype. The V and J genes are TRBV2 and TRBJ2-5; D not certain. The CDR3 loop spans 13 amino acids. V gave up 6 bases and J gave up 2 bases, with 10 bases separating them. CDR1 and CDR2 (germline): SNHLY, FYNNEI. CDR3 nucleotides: TGTGCCAGCAGACAAGGAGCACAAGAGACCCAGTACTTC. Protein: CASRQGAQETQYF.

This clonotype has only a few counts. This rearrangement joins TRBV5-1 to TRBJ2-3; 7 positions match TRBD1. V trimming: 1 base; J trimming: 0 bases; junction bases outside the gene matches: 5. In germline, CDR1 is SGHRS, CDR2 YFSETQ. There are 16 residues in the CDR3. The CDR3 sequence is CASSLWPGQSTDTQYF. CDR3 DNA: TGCGCCAGCAGCTTGTGGCCGGGACAGAGCACAGATACGCAGTATTTT. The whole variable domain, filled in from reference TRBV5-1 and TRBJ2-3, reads KAGVTQTPRYLIKTRGQQVTLSCSPISGHRSVSWYQQTPGQGLQFLFEYFSETQRNKGNFPGRFSGRQFSNSRSEMNVSTLELGDSALYLCASSLWPGQSTDTQYFGPGTRLTVL.